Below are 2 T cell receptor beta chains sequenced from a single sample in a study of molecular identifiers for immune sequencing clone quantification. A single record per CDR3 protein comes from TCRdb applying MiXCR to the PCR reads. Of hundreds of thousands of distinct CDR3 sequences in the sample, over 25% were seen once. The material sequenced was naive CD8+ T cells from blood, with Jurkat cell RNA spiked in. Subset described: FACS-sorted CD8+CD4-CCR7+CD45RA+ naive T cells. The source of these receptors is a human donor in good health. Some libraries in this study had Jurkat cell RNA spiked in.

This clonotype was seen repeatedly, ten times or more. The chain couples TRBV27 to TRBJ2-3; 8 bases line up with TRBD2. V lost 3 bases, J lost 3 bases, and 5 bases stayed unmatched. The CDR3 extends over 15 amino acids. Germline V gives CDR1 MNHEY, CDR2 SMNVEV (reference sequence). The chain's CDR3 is CASSFGGASTDTQYF. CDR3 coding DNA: TGTGCCAGCAGTTTCGGGGGGGCCTCGACAGATACGCAGTATTTT.

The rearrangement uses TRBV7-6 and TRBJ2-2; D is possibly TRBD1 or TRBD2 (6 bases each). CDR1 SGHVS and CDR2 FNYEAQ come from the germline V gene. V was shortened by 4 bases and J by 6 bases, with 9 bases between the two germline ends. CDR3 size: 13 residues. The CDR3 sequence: CASSWRGAGELFF. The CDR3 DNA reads TGTGCCAGCAGCTGGAGGGGGGCCGGGGAGCTGTTTTTT.